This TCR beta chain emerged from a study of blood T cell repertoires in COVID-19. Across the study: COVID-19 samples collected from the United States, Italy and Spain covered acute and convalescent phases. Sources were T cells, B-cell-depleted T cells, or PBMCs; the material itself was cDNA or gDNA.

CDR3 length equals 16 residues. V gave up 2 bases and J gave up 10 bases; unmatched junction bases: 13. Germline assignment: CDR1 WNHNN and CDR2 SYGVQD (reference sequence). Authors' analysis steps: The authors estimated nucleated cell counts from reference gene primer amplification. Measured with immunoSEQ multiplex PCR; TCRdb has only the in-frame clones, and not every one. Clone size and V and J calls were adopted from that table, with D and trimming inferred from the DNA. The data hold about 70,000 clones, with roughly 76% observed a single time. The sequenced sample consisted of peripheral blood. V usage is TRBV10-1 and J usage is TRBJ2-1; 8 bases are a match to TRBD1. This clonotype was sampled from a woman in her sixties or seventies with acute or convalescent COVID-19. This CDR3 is CASSEHRTGSGLEQFF. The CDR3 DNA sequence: TGCGCCAGCAGTGAGCATAGGACAGGGTCGGGTTTGGAGCAGTTCTTC.